This T cell receptor beta chain was recorded in a study of identifying expanded T cells in peripheral blood. This table comes from immunoSEQ multiplex PCR, and its TCRdb copy is limited to in-frame clones, with some not included. This sample has about 85,000 clones, with 70% to 90% found just once. CDR3 length: 15 amino acids. V shed 0 bases and J shed 2 bases, with 9 bases lying between them. Germline V CDR1 and CDR2: SGHNT, YYREEE (reference sequence). The sequencing sample was made of blood. V gene TRBV5-4 combines with J gene TRBJ2-1, with D perhaps TRBD2 (6 bases). The receptor was derived from a person between 18 and 70 years old in good health. CDR3 amino acids: CASSLAGVAYNEQFF. In DNA, the CDR3 is TGTGCCAGCAGCTTGGCGGGAGTCGCCTACAATGAGCAGTTCTTC.